This TCR beta chain derives from a study of blood T cell repertoires in COVID-19. CDR3 length equals 15 residues. V gave up 6 bases and J gave up 5 bases; unmatched junction bases: 8. Germline CDR1 and CDR2: SGHRS and YFSETQ. The authors' processing: Nucleated cell number was recorded as an estimate derived from reference gene primer amplification. TCRdb's table, derived via immunoSEQ multiplex PCR, lists solely in-frame clones and lacks some. V and J calls and clone size are copied from that table; D and trimming were computed from the DNA. The sample has hundreds of thousands of clones, about 89% seen once.

Sequenced: peripheral blood. The rearrangement uses TRBV5-1 and TRBJ2-2; 9 bases fit TRBD1. This sequence was found in a middle-aged man with acute or convalescent COVID-19. The CDR3 loop is CASNPDRGGTGELFF. The CDR3 DNA reads as TGCGCCAGCAACCCAGACAGGGGGGGAACCGGGGAGCTGTTTTTT.